This T cell receptor (beta chain) derives from a study of blood T cell repertoires in COVID-19 (dated by TCRdb to between 2020 and 2021). Study-level background: The collaborator samples originated in the United States, Italy and Spain and spanned the acute and convalescent phases of COVID-19. The prospective study material was composed of cDNA or gDNA derived from T cells, B-cell-depleted T cells, or PBMCs. Subjects who had been exposed to COVID-19, were actively infected with it, or had recovered from it provided the deeply sampled blood TCRbeta repertoires that made up the dataset. A freely available public database, intended as a resource for researchers studying the immune response to SARS-CoV-2, is where the repertoires were released. Samples came from the ongoing ImmuneRACE study (first 160 participants) plus 1,254 subjects from 6 global collaborators. The sample metadata nearly always contained a de-identified subject ID, COVID-19 status, age in years and sex. HLA class I and class II types, where available, came from metadata supplied by the sample provider rather than from assay-based typing. Overall study results and their limits: How much clinical and demographic metadata was included differed by source and by participant, and the metadata was provided uncurated.

Comments on this clone: Its antigen is unknown. Within one base of it there is no much larger clone, and no base qualities were kept.

TCRbeta CDR3 regions were amplified from genomic DNA using the immunoSEQ Assay, a bias-controlled multiplex PCR. In the source study's methods: Within the assay, amplification of reference gene primers was used to estimate how many nucleated cells each sample contained. To quantify the absolute abundance of each unique TCRbeta CDR3 rearrangement, sequence reads were collapsed and filtered. For each sample, productive Simpson clonality was calculated as the square root of Simpson's diversity index across productive rearrangements. The table comes from immuneACCESS by way of TCRdb, which keeps in-frame sequences with V and J called. Part of the clones is missing from these tables; in studies checked, under half for an unresolved V gene and the rest for unknown reasons. That table gives V, J and clone size, and the DNA gave D and trimming. This sample comprises around 380,000 clones, more than 75% of them detected only once. 1% to 1.5% of the sample belongs to the ten largest clones.

Inclusive of the bounding cysteine and phenylalanine, the CDR3 is 13 residues long. Only the CDR3 region is kept as DNA, spanning 39 bases read in frame from base 1. Ends trimmed: V by 1 base, J by 6 bases; bases unmatched to a gene: 2. The germline V gene sets CDR1 to SNHLY and CDR2 to FYNNEI. Enrolling through a virtual design, the prospective study's participants ranged in age from roughly 18 to 90 years and lived across roughly 23 United States geographic areas. To assign participants to cohorts, the prospective study relied on clinical history that participants themselves reported in a screening survey and a study questionnaire. ImmuneRACE Cohort 3 recovered participants were defined by two consecutive negative NP/OP PCR tests, healthcare professional clearance, or symptom resolution. Each participant in the prospective study had whole blood, serum and a nasopharyngeal or oropharyngeal swab collected by mobile phlebotomists. Prospective study participants could optionally give additional blood draws and questionnaires over a roughly 2-month period. Blood samples from the prospective study were shipped frozen or at room temperature prior to DNA extraction.

The sequence is built from TRBV2 and TRBJ1-2, and TRBD1 aligns with 7 junction nucleotides. This TCR was recovered from a man aged 30-40 years who had recovered from COVID-19. Sequencing input: PBMCs or T cells enriched from blood (not recorded which). The nucleotide sequence reads TGTGCCAGCAGTGAAGAACAGGGGAATGGCTACACCTTC. This codes for CASSEEQGNGYTF.